Below, 4 T cell receptor beta chains from the same sample are listed, as sequenced in a study of blood T cells in healthy people across ages. For the second PCR, which ran for about 6 to 11 cycles, a sample-barcoded 5' primer and a J-beta primer mix were used. Using its own MiXCR run on the 5' RACE reads, TCRdb lists one record per CDR3 protein. Of 550,000 to 750,000 distinct CDR3 sequences listed, under 25% are singletons. The sequenced sample consisted of blood. All receptors derive from a man aged 70-80 years in good health.

The chain has TRBV29-1 and TRBJ2-3; D is perhaps TRBD1 or TRBD2 (6 bases each). Germline CDR1 and CDR2: SQVTM and ANQGSEA. The CDR3 covers 13 residues. The V and J ends lost 5 bases and 8 bases respectively, with 17 bases between them. The CDR3 loop reads CSVSGEVEGTQYF. The CDR3 bases are TGCAGCGTTTCAGGGGAGGTTGAGGGTACGCAGTATTTT.

This chain uses TRBV28 with TRBJ2-5; 9 nucleotides agree with TRBD1. TRBJ2-1 explains the end of the DNA better; the J call may be wrong. The CDR3 totals 18 residues. Germline V CDR1 and CDR2: MDHEN, SYDVKM. The CDR3 region is CASSLEWGRTGAYNEQFF. The CDR3, as DNA: TGTGCCAGCAGTTTAGAGTGGGGCCGGACAGGGGCCTACAATGAGCAGTTCTTC.

The chain links TRBV29-1 to TRBJ2-1, with 11 bases matching TRBD1. TRBJ2-5 explains the end of the DNA better; the J call may be wrong. There are 16 residues in the CDR3. Germline values: CDR1 SQVTM, CDR2 ANQGSEA. For the CDR3, the DNA is TGCAGCGTTACGTCTATTCGGGACAGGGGGTCAGAGACCCAGTACTTC. Its protein product is CSVTSIRDRGSETQYF.

Remarks on this clonotype: Since a much larger clone is just one base distant, this may be a read error. The chain is built from TRBV7-8 and TRBJ1-4; D is ambiguous. Germline V gives CDR1 SGHVS, CDR2 FQNEAQ. This CDR3 comprises 13 residues. V shed 11 bases and J shed 8 bases, with 18 bases lying between them. The CDR3 here is CAGHKGLGEKLFF. The CDR3 nucleotides read TGTGCCGGCCATAAAGGGCTCGGCGAAAAACTGTTTTTT.